This entry concerns a single T cell receptor beta chain. V shed 4 bases and J shed 9 bases, with 16 bases lying between them. The CDR3 is 13 residues long. CDR1 is SGHTA, CDR2 FQGNSA, per germline. This sample is part of a study of CD8 T cells in Susac syndrome. cDNA came from about 0.46 to 1 ug RNA primed by random hexamers. TCRdb fed the immunoSEQ multiplex PCR reads into MiXCR, producing one record per CDR3 protein. The sample shows some 100,000 distinct CDR3 sequences, under 95% of them seen only once. From blood CD8+ and CD4+ T cells, the TCR beta chain was sequenced. Controls were healthy donors (matched for age and sex). TEMRA cells were FACS-enriched, while CD8+ and CD4+ T cells were negatively isolated.

The sequencing sample was made of CD8+ T cells from PBMCs. The sequence was collected from a human donor in good health. V and J are TRBV7-2 and TRBJ2-7, with a weak D call TRBD2 (5 bases). The CDR3 DNA follows: TGTGCCAGCAGCTCCTTCGGGATAGGTAGGCAGTACTTC. This sequence encodes CASSSFGIGRQYF.